This TCR beta chain came from a study of T-cell reconstitution after alpha-beta-depleted transplantation in children. Unique molecular identifiers were incorporated when the TCRbeta library was constructed. In TCRdb, the PCR reads were re-called with MiXCR into one record per CDR3 protein. The sample holds 75,000 to 90,000 distinct CDR3 sequences; roughly 15% are singletons and the top ten take 27%. This clonotype ranks as medium-sized. The germline gives CDR1 MGHRA, CDR2 YSYEKL. The V end lost 0 bases, the J end lost 4 bases, and 28 bases lay between the germline ends. CDR3 size: 22 residues. The material sequenced was PBMCs, mostly from graft donor cells, taken 180 days after TCRalphabeta/CD19-depleted stem cell transplant. This receptor was obtained from a male patient aged 2 to 9 who had a stem cell transplant for acute lymphoblastic leukemia, so the T cells may come from the graft donor. V and J are TRBV4-1 and TRBJ1-6; D perhaps matches TRBD1 (5 bases). In DNA, the CDR3 is TGCGCCAGCAGCCAAGATAGGGGCTCCGAGGGTGTGGCGCTTTTTTATAATTCACCCCTCCACTTT. This encodes CASSQDRGSEGVALFYNSPLHF.